One and the same sample provided the 2 T cell receptor beta chains below, sequenced in a study of blood T cell repertoires in COVID-19. Only in-frame clones appear in the TCRdb table, and some are missing; sequencing was by immunoSEQ multiplex PCR. The table shows nearly 250,000 clones, with roughly 85% occurring only once. The sample consisted of PBMCs or T cells enriched from blood (not recorded which). These receptors originate from a woman in her fifties or sixties with acute COVID-19.

This chain links TRBV18 with TRBJ2-5, with TRBD1 identical over 10 bases. V lost 3 bases to trimming and J lost 5 bases; unmatched junction nucleotides: 3. Germline CDR1 and CDR2: KGHSH and LQKENI. This CDR3 is 14 amino acids long. CDR3 coding DNA: TGTGCCAGCTCACCTCCGGGACAGGGGGAGACCCAGTACTTC. Protein: CASSPPGQGETQYF.

The rearrangement uses TRBV19 and TRBJ1-6; D is undetermined. The V gene lost 6 bases and the J gene lost 1 base, with 13 bases spanning the gap. CDR1 LNHDA and CDR2 SQIVND come from the germline V gene (reference sequence). This CDR3 spans 16 amino acids. The CDR3 sequence: CASSTRGVSYNSPLHF. The CDR3, as DNA: TGTGCCAGTAGCACCCGCGGGGTTTCCTATAATTCACCCCTCCACTTT. Full variable domain (missing parts from reference TRBV19 and TRBJ1-6): DGGITQSPKYLFRKEGQNVTLSCEQNLNHDAMYWYRQDPGQGLRLIYYSQIVNDFQKGDIAEGYSVSREKKESFPLTVTSAQKNPTAFYLCASSTRGVSYNSPLHFGNGTRLTVT.